The 18 T cell receptor beta chains listed next were all sequenced from one sample in a study of T cells in Graves' hyperthyroidism and ophthalmopathy. The TCR beta CDR3 regions underwent amplification using RNA transcripts as the source. With the HTBI primer set, the TCR CDR3 went through a first round of RT-PCR. TCRdb reanalysed the multiplex PCR reads using MiXCR and keeps one entry per CDR3 protein. The sample includes about 480,000 distinct CDR3 sequences, around a fifth seen only once; the top ten take 45% to 55%. The sample was blood. The receptors were gathered from an older woman with Graves' ophthalmopathy.

Ten or more counts support this clonotype. The chain carries TRBV2 and TRBJ2-5; possible D gene TRBD1, 6 bases. The CDR3 is 13 residues long. Per germline, CDR1 SNHLY and CDR2 FYNNEI. V lost 6 bases and J lost 2, with 10 bases in between. In DNA, the CDR3 is TGTGCCAGCAGGGACAGCGCACAAGAGACCCAGTACTTC. Its protein is CASRDSAQETQYF.

This clonotype was seen ten or more times. For the CDR3, the DNA is TGTGCCAGCAGTTTTCGGCAGCAAGCTTTCTTT. This sequence encodes CASSFRQQAFF. This chain connects TRBV28 to TRBJ1-1; unclear D gene. Deletions cut 3 bases from V and 9 bases from J, with 8 bases between. The germline V gene encodes CDR1 MDHEN and CDR2 SYDVKM. This CDR3 region has 11 residues.

The CDR3 DNA is TGTGCTAGTGGTTTGGCCAGGGACACCGGGGAGCTGTTTTTT. Its translation is CASGLARDTGELFF. The chain couples TRBV12-5 to TRBJ2-2; TRBD1 is a possible D gene (5 bases). CDR1 is LGHNT and CDR2 is FRNRAP in the germline V gene. V was pared by 1 base and J by 3 bases, with 6 bases between. CDR3 size: 14 residues.

The chain combines TRBV9 with TRBJ2-1; 13 bases are shared with TRBD2. CDR3 length equals 17 residues. Germline loops: CDR1 SGDLS, CDR2 YYNGEE. Trimming at V came to 7 bases and at J to 4 bases, leaving 11 bases not matched to a gene. The chain's CDR3 is CASSPLPGLAGYNEQFF. The CDR3 DNA reads TGTGCCAGCTCACCCTTACCGGGACTAGCGGGATACAATGAGCAGTTCTTC.

This clonotype was detected many times. This sequence joins TRBV7-8 and TRBJ2-3; the D gene is possibly TRBD2 (6 bases). Trimming shortened V by 1 base and J by 2 bases, and 13 bases separated the two germline ends. Germline V CDR1 and CDR2: SGHVS, FQNEAQ. The CDR3 is 16 residues long. This CDR3 reads CASSLVGGKNTDTQYF. The CDR3 DNA reads as TGTGCCAGCAGCTTAGTGGGCGGGAAGAACACAGATACGCAGTATTTT.

V is TRBV12-3 or TRBV12-4 and J is TRBJ2-1; unclear D gene. CDR3 size: 14 residues. The germline V and J ends were trimmed by 7 bases and 1 base, with 11 bases remaining between them. This CDR3 is CASTHSGSYNEQFF. CDR3 sequence (DNA): TGTGCCAGCACTCACTCAGGATCCTACAATGAGCAGTTCTTC.

This clonotype was seen repeatedly, ten times or more. V is TRBV2 and J is TRBJ2-5; D gene unclear. The germline V and J ends were trimmed by 4 bases and 2 bases, with 14 bases remaining between them. Looked up from germline, CDR1 is SNHLY and CDR2 is FYNNEI. The CDR3 has 15 amino acids. The CDR3 loop is CASSVKPQRQETQYF. DNA of the CDR3: TGTGCCAGCAGTGTAAAGCCCCAAAGACAAGAGACCCAGTACTTC.

The chain has TRBV28 and TRBJ1-2, with TRBD1 matching 8 bases. Trimming at V came to 6 bases and at J to 6 bases, leaving 9 bases not matched to a gene. Germline lookup yields CDR1 MDHEN and CDR2 SYDVKM. The CDR3 is 14 amino acids. The chain's CDR3 is CASRETTGENGYTF. CDR3 in DNA: TGTGCCAGCAGAGAAACGACAGGGGAAAATGGCTACACCTTC.

This clonotype showed up many times. V is TRBV20-1 and J is TRBJ1-1; a weak D match, TRBD1 (5 bases). Trimming shortened V by 6 bases and J by 8 bases, and 16 bases separated the two germline ends. Germline CDR1 is DFQATT and CDR2 is SNEGSKA (reference sequence). There are 12 residues in the CDR3. This CDR3 is CSAQRARDEAFF. The DNA of the CDR3 is TGCAGTGCCCAACGGGCACGGGACGAAGCTTTCTTT.

This clonotype was counted a few times. V usage is TRBV6-1 and J usage is TRBJ2-6; 7 bases align to TRBD1. CDR1 and CDR2 (germline): MNHNS, SASEGT. This CDR3 region has 17 residues. The V gene end was trimmed by 5 bases and the J gene end by 0 bases; junction bases not matched to a gene: 7. The CDR3 loop reads CASSSGQTLSGANVLTF. The CDR3 DNA sequence: TGTGCCAGCAGTTCGGGACAGACTCTCTCTGGGGCCAACGTCCTGACTTTC.

Ten or more counts support this clonotype. V is TRBV28 and J is TRBJ2-1; the D gene is possibly TRBD2 (6 bases). In germline, CDR1 is MDHEN, CDR2 SYDVKM. CDR3 length: 15 residues. V lost 6 bases to trimming and J lost 6 bases, with 18 bases between them. This chain's CDR3 is CASSPRAGRGNEQFF. In DNA form, the CDR3 reads TGTGCCAGCAGCCCTAGGGCGGGACGGGGCAATGAGCAGTTCTTC.

This clonotype was counted many times. This chain uses TRBV11-2 with TRBJ2-7; D perhaps matches TRBD1 (5 bases). Per germline, CDR1 SGHAT and CDR2 FQNNGV. This CDR3 is 15 amino acids long. V was shortened by 3 bases and J by 4 bases, with 16 bases between the two germline ends. The CDR3 spells CASSLRPRKGYEQYF. CDR3 bases: TGTGCCAGCAGCTTGCGCCCCAGAAAGGGGTACGAGCAGTACTTC.

The J gene is TRBJ1-2, the V gene TRBV11-2, with 11 bases fitting TRBD1. Trimming at V came to 4 bases and at J to 4 bases, leaving 8 bases not matched to a gene. The CDR3 has 16 amino acids. The germline V gene encodes CDR1 SGHAT and CDR2 FQNNGV. The CDR3 bases are TGTGCCAGCAGCTCAAGGGGACAGGGGGTTGTCTATGGCTACACCTTC. Translated: CASSSRGQGVVYGYTF.

This clonotype was seen a handful of times. The chain joins TRBV7-2 to TRBJ1-2; D ambiguous. The CDR3 has 13 residues. Trimming took off 2 bases at V and 7 bases at J, with 11 bases between the two ends. Germline V CDR1 and CDR2: SGHTA, FQGNSA. The CDR3: CASSLPGRGGYTF. DNA for the CDR3: TGTGCCAGCAGCTTACCCGGACGAGGTGGCTACACCTTC.

V is TRBV3-1 and J is TRBJ2-2; D call uncertain. CDR1 is LGHDT, CDR2 YNNKEL, per germline (reference sequence). Trimming stripped 0 bases from V and 1 base from J, with 6 bases between. The CDR3 is made up of 15 amino acids. The chain's CDR3 is CASSQDSRNTGELFF. CDR3 coding DNA: TGTGCCAGCAGCCAAGATTCTAGGAACACCGGGGAGCTGTTTTTT.

Details on this clonotype: This may stem from a read error, because a much larger clone lies one nucleotide away. This chain joins TRBV3-1 and TRBJ2-3; no clear D. The assigned J gene may be wrong: the sequence end matches TRBJ1-5 better. Germline assignment: CDR1 LGHDT and CDR2 YNNKEL (reference sequence). The CDR3 extends over 15 amino acids. The CDR3 loop reads CASSQVATHTDTQHF. CDR3 coding DNA: TGTGCCAGCAGCCAAGTGGCTACCCACACAGATACGCAGCATTTT.

This clonotype was seen more than once but under ten times. The chain joins TRBV29-1 to TRBJ1-2; TRBD1 matches 9 bases. Germline loops: CDR1 SQVTM, CDR2 ANQGSEA. The V segment lost 7 bases and the J segment 5 bases; nucleotides outside the gene matches: 8. This CDR3 is built from 13 residues. The CDR3 loop is CSDQTGTGYGYTF. In DNA, the CDR3 is TGCAGCGACCAAACCGGGACAGGGTATGGCTACACCTTC.

Turning to this clonotype: A read error may explain this, as a much larger clone is one base away. The chain is built from TRBV24-1 and TRBJ2-3; D uncertain. There are 13 residues in the CDR3. The germline V gene has CDR1 KGHDR and CDR2 SFDVKD. V gave up 4 bases and J gave up 0 bases, with 4 bases separating them. CDR3 loop: CATSEGSTDTQYF. The CDR3 nucleotides read TGTGCCACCAGTGAGGGGAGCACAGATACGCAGTATTTT.